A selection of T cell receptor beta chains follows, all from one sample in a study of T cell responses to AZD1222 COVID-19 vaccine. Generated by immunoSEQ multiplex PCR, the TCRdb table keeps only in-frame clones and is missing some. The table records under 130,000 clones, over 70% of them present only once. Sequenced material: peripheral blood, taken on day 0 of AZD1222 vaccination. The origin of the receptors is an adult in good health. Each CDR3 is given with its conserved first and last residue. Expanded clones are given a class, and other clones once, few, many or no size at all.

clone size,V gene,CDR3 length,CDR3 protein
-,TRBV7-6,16,CASSPNPGQSSYEQYF
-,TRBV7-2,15,CASSSDPGLPYEQYF
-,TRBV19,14,CASSIPLPNEKLFF
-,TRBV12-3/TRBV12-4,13,CASRQGQEETQYF
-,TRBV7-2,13,CASSSLLGEPQHF
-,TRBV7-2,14,CASIQGAYNSPLHF
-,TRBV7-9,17,CASSLRMSRDRGYGYTF
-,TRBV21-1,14,CASSKGKGLSEAFF
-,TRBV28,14,CASSTQTTNEKLFF
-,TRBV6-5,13,CAAGDFSYNEQFF
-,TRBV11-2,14,CASSAGQMNTEAFF
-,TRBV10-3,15,CAICPSGSVGYEQYF
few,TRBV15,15,CATSRDARAQETQYF
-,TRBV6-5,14,CASRLAGGPNTQYF
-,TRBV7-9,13,CASSLYMNTEAFF
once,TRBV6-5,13,CASSYKRVETQYF
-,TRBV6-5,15,CASISRTGQNEKLFF
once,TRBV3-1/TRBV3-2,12,CASSHTTETQYF
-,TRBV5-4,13,CASSPSTGGEAFF
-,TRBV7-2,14,CASSPGQGNYGYTF
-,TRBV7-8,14,CASSLDRRIGELFF
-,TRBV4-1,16,CASSQAGTGLNQPQHF
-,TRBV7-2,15,CASSSRTSGGYEQYF
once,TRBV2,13,CASRQGAGYGYTF
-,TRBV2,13,CASSDVYAQPQHF
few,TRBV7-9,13,CASSPTPSYEQYF
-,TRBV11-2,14,CASSLSWGLYEQYF
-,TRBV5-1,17,CASSPPLLAGGYNEQFF
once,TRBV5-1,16,CASSLVLTGKGNEQYF